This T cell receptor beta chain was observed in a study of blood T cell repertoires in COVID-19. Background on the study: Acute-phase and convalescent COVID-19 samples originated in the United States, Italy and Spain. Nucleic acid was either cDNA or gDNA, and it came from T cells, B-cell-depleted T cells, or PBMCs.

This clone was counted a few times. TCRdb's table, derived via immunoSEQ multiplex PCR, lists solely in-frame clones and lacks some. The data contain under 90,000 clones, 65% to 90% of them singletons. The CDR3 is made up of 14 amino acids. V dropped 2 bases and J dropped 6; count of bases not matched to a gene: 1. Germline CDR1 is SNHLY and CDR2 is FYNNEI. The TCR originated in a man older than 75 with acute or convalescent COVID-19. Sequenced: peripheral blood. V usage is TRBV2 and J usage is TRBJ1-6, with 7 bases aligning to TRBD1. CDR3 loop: CASSEWDSNSPLHF. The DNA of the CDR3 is TGTGCCAGCAGTGAATGGGACAGTAATTCACCCCTCCACTTT.